The 3 T cell receptor beta chains below all came from one sample that was sequenced in a study of spatial heterogeneity in lung cancer. TCRdb independently ran MiXCR on the 5' RACE reads; one entry per CDR3 protein. The table has just over 25,000 distinct CDR3 sequences, roughly 13% seen once. Time point defined: sample taken at primary tumor resection. The input material, whole RNA from tumor, nontumor lung or frozen PBMC, was sequenced unsorted. Sample: PBMCs, taken at surgery. These receptors were taken from a female donor with early-stage non-small cell lung cancer.

Ten or more counts support this clonotype. The chain has TRBV7-9 and TRBJ2-3, with 9 bases that match TRBD2. This CDR3 comprises 14 residues. The V gene's germline CDR1 is SEHNR and CDR2 FQNEAQ (reference sequence). The V and J ends lost 6 bases and 3 bases, in that order; junction bases with no gene match: 4. The CDR3 sequence is CASRPGLATDTQYF. As DNA, the CDR3 is TGTGCCAGCAGACCGGGACTAGCTACAGATACGCAGTATTTT.

This clonotype has a count of ten or more. The V gene is TRBV11-1, the J gene TRBJ2-5; possibly TRBD2 for D (5 bases). Trimming took off 3 bases at V and 4 bases at J, with 9 bases between the two ends. The CDR3 is made up of 13 amino acids. CDR1 is SGHAT and CDR2 is FQDESV in the germline V gene (reference sequence). In nucleotides, the CDR3 is TGTGCCAGCAGCTTCCCGGGGTCAGAGACCCAGTACTTC. This sequence encodes CASSFPGSETQYF.

V is TRBV7-9 and J is TRBJ1-4, with TRBD1 matching over 7 bases. J was trimmed by 7 bases and V by 7 bases; bases with no gene match: 9. The CDR3 sequence is 14 residues long. The germline V gene encodes CDR1 SEHNR and CDR2 FQNEAQ (reference sequence). The CDR3 bases are TGTGCCAGCACCCCCCAGGGGGTGACTGAAAAACTGTTTTTT. Protein sequence: CASTPQGVTEKLFF.